The 4 T cell receptor beta chains listed next were all sequenced from one sample in a study of T cells in Graves' hyperthyroidism and ophthalmopathy. Regions amplified from RNA transcripts were the TCR beta CDR3 regions. The HTBI primer set was used in a first-round RT-PCR of the TCR CDR3. MiXCR, run by TCRdb on the multiplex PCR reads, gives a single entry per CDR3 protein. The table records 400,000 to 500,000 distinct CDR3 sequences, about 15% of them present only once. Specimen: blood. The source is a man younger than 35 with Graves' ophthalmopathy.

The sample holds a few counts of this clonotype. CDR3 nucleotide sequence: TGTGCCAGCTCACCACCTTTCCTGTTCTATGGCTACACCTTC. Translated: CASSPPFLFYGYTF. This rearrangement joins TRBV18 to TRBJ1-2; no firm D call. The V gene lost 0 bases and the J gene lost 4 bases, with 9 bases spanning the gap. Germline V gives CDR1 KGHSH, CDR2 LQKENI. CDR3 size: 14 residues. Looking up the rest from reference TRBV18 and TRBJ1-2 gives the full variable domain: NAGVMQNPRHLVRRRGQEARLRCSPMKGHSHVYWYRQLPEEGLKFMVYLQKENIIDESGMPKERFSAEFPKEGPSILRIQQVVRGDSAAYFCASSPPFLFYGYTFGSGTRLTVV.

This clonotype came up many times. V usage is TRBV2 and J usage is TRBJ1-5; tentatively, D is TRBD1 (5 bases). V shed 4 bases and J shed 7 bases, with 23 bases lying between them. The CDR3 spans 17 residues. From germline, CDR1 is SNHLY and CDR2 FYNNEI. This CDR3 is CASSVGQGLGGGQPQHF. DNA for the CDR3: TGTGCCAGCAGTGTAGGTCAGGGCCTGGGGGGAGGACAGCCCCAGCATTTT.

A few counts support this clonotype. This chain connects TRBV7-9 to TRBJ2-7, with D tentatively TRBD2 (6 bases). The germline V and J ends were trimmed by 5 bases and 4 bases, with 21 bases remaining between them. There are 16 residues in the CDR3. The V gene's germline CDR1 is SEHNR and CDR2 FQNEAQ (reference sequence). The CDR3 DNA is TGTGCCAGCAGCCCTCTAGCGTCCCGGTCGAGGTACGAGCAGTACTTC. Amino acid sequence: CASSPLASRSRYEQYF.

The chain is built from TRBV6-2 or TRBV6-3 and TRBJ1-2; the D is unclear. Germline CDR1 is MNHEY and CDR2 is SVGEGT. The V end lost 4 bases, the J end lost 3 bases, and 12 bases lay between the germline ends. CDR3 length: 14 residues. CDR3 nucleotide sequence: TGTGCCAGCAGTTCAAACAGCCCACACTATGGCTACACCTTC. Protein product: CASSSNSPHYGYTF.